The 15 T cell receptor beta chains below come from one sample, sequenced in a study of monozygotic twins with inflammatory bowel disease (dated by TCRdb to about 2019). The library was obtained by 5' RACE. TCRdb shows the sequencer as Illumina HiSeq 2500. Reads reprocessed by TCRdb are summarized as one entry per CDR3 protein sequence, and DNA is absent. The sample's table lists a count of hundreds of thousands of distinct CDR3 sequences. Of the sample, about 2.4% is held by the ten largest clones. Sequencing was performed on blood. These receptors originate from a human donor with ulcerative colitis or Crohn's disease, or a healthy co-twin of an affected twin (not recorded which).

The chain combines TRBV7-2 with TRBJ2-1; TCRdb indicates TRBD2, and absent DNA this call remains unverified. Germline-derived CDR1 and CDR2 are SGHTA and FQGNSA. The CDR3 is 14 amino acids. The CDR3 is CASPPERPNNEQFF.

This chain joins TRBV3-1 and TRBJ2-7; lacking DNA, the TRBD2 call made by TCRdb goes unchecked. The CDR3 sequence is 13 residues long. Germline CDR1 reads LGHDT; CDR2 reads YNNKEL (reference sequence). CDR3 sequence: CASSPLAGGGQYF.

V is TRBV9 and J is TRBJ2-7; TCRdb selects TRBD1, and the lack of DNA leaves this call unchecked. The CDR3 loop spans 15 amino acids. Germline V gene data show CDR1 as SGDLS and CDR2 as YYNGEE. The CDR3 here is CASSSGGPPSYEQYF.

The chain couples TRBV6-6 to TRBJ1-1; checking the TCRdb D call of TRBD1 is not possible without DNA. The CDR3 loop spans 14 amino acids. The V gene's germline CDR1 is MNHNY and CDR2 SVGAGI (reference sequence). CDR3 sequence reads: CASRRGTVGVEAFF.

The genes are TRBV7-2 and TRBJ2-1; TCRdb gives TRBD1 as the D gene, but with no DNA this cannot be confirmed. This CDR3 has 14 amino acids. Germline-derived CDR1 and CDR2 are SGHTA and FQGNSA. The CDR3 protein is CASSPGVAYNEQFF.

V is TRBV29-1 and J is TRBJ1-2; TCRdb's D gene call, TRBD1, goes unchecked for lack of DNA. The CDR3 consists of 12 residues. CDR1 is SQVTM and CDR2 is ANQGSEA in the germline V gene. CDR3 protein: CSVAPGDRGYTF.

The chain joins TRBV7-2 to TRBJ2-7; TCRdb proposes TRBD2, but this gene call is untestable without DNA. From germline, CDR1 is SGHTA and CDR2 FQGNSA. The CDR3 has 15 residues. The CDR3 is CASSLEGRLAYEQYF.

The chain carries TRBV5-1 and TRBJ1-5; there is no DNA to check the TCRdb D call of TRBD1. This CDR3 comprises 14 residues. CDR1 and CDR2 from the germline V gene are SGHRS and YFSETQ. CDR3: CASSFTGGNQPQHF. Together with reference TRBV5-1 and TRBJ1-5, the CDR3 gives the full variable domain: KAGVTQTPRYLIKTRGQQVTLSCSPISGHRSVSWYQQTPGQGLQFLFEYFSETQRNKGNFPGRFSGRQFSNSRSEMNVSTLELGDSALYLCASSFTGGNQPQHFGDGTRLSIL.

The rearrangement joins TRBV29-1 to TRBJ2-1. CDR1 SQVTM and CDR2 ANQGSEA come from the germline V gene. CDR3 length: 14 residues. CDR3 protein: CSVQKGSSYNEQFF.

The chain carries TRBV10-2 and TRBJ1-1; TCRdb's D call of TRBD1 is untestable without DNA. Germline lookup yields CDR1 WSHSY and CDR2 SAAADI. This CDR3 has 17 residues. The CDR3 loop is CASREFRDSRMNTEAFF.

The chain is built from TRBV27 and TRBJ2-3; TCRdb gives TRBD2 as the D gene, but with no DNA this cannot be confirmed. CDR1 and CDR2 from the germline V gene are MNHEY and SMNVEV (reference sequence). The CDR3 extends over 18 amino acids. The CDR3 spells CASSLSASGTPPVDTQYF.

The chain joins TRBV12-3 or TRBV12-4 to TRBJ1-5; TCRdb's D call of TRBD1 is untestable without DNA. The length of the CDR3 is 14 residues. The CDR3 region is CASSLQGQAQPQHF.

The V gene is TRBV6-1, the J gene TRBJ2-7; the D call of TRBD1 rests on TCRdb alone, since no DNA is present to check it. CDR1 and CDR2 (germline): MNHNS, SASEGT. The CDR3 is 13 residues long. CDR3 amino acids: CASRFNPGYEQYF.

This chain links TRBV20-1 with TRBJ2-4; TCRdb names TRBD1, which stays unverified in the absence of DNA. CDR3 length: 16 residues. Germline V gene lookup returns CDR1 DFQATT and CDR2 SNEGSKA (reference sequence). The CDR3 sequence: CSAKTLGQLAKNIQYF.

The rearrangement links TRBV11-2 to TRBJ1-1; TCRdb proposes TRBD1, but this gene call is untestable without DNA. This CDR3 region has 18 residues. Germline values: CDR1 SGHAT, CDR2 FQNNGV. The CDR3 sequence is CASSLGFQGTGENTEAFF.